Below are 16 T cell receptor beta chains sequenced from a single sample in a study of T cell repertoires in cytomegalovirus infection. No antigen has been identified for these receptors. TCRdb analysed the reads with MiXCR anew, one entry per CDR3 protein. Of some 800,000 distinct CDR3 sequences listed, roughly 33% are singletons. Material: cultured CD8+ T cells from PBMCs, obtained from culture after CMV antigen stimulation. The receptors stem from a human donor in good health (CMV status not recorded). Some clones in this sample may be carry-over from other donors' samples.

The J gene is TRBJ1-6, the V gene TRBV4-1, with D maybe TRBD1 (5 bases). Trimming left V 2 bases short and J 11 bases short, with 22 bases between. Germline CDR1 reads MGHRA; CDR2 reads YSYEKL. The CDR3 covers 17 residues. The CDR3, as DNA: TGCGCCAGCAGCCAAAGAACAGCGATCGGGGGTGGGACACCCCTCCACTTT. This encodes CASSQRTAIGGGTPLHF.

CDR3 loop: CASSLEVLAIITDTQYF. In nucleotides, the CDR3 is TGTGCCAGCAGCTTAGAGGTCCTAGCCATAATCACAGATACGCAGTATTTT. The V call is TRBV7-4, the J call TRBJ2-3; D may be TRBD2 (5 bases). V gave up 1 base and J gave up 2 bases, with 16 bases separating them. The V gene's germline CDR1 is SGHVT and CDR2 SQSDAQ. This CDR3 is 17 amino acids long.

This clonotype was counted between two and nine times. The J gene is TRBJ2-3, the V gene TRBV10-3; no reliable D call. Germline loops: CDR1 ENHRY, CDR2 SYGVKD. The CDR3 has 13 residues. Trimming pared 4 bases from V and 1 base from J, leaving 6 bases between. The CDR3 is CAISGTGTDTQYF. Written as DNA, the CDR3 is TGTGCCATCAGTGGAACGGGCACAGATACGCAGTATTTT.

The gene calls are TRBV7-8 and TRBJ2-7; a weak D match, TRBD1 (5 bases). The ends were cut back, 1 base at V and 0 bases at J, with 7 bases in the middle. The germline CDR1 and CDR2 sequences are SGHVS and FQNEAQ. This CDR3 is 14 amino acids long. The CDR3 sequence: CASSLGQISYEQYF. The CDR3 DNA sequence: TGTGCCAGCAGCTTAGGACAGATCTCCTACGAGCAGTACTTC.

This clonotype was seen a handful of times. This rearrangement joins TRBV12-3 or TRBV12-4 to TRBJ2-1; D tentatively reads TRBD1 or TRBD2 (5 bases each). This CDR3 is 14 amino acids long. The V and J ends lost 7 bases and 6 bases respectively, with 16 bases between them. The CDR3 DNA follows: TGTGCCAGCACCTGGGGGACCCCGGCCAATGAGCAGTTCTTC. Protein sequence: CASTWGTPANEQFF.

DNA for the CDR3: TGTGCCAGCAGCTTAGGGGGACTAGCGGGGGGCCCAGGCTACAATGAGCAGTTCTTC. It is translated as CASSLGGLAGGPGYNEQFF. V and J are TRBV7-3 and TRBJ2-1, with 15 bases fitting TRBD2. This CDR3 has 19 amino acids. From germline, CDR1 is SGHTA and CDR2 FQGTGA. V lost 2 bases, J lost 3 bases, and 8 bases stayed unmatched.

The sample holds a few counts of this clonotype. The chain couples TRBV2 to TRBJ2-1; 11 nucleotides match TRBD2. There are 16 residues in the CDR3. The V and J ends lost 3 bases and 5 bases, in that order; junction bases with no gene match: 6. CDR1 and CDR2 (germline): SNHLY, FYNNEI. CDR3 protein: CASSDSGGVENNEQFF. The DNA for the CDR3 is TGTGCCAGCAGTGATAGCGGGGGGGTGGAAAACAATGAGCAGTTCTTC.

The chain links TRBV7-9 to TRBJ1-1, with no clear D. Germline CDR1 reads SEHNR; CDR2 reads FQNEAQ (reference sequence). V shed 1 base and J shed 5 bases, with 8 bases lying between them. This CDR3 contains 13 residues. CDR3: CASSLDAATEAFF. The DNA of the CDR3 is TGTGCCAGCAGCTTAGACGCCGCGACTGAAGCTTTCTTT.

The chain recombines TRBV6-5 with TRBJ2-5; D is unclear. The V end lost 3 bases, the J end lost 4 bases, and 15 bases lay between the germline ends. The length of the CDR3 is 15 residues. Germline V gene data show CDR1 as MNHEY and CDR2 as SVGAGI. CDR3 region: CASSYESAFRETQYF. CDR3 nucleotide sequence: TGTGCCAGCAGTTATGAGAGCGCCTTTCGAGAGACCCAGTACTTC.

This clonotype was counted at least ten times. CDR3 bases: TGTGCCAGCAGCTTTCCTAGCGGGGGAGACACCGGGGAGCTGTTTTTT. Protein product: CASSFPSGGDTGELFF. This chain links TRBV7-2 with TRBJ2-2, with TRBD2 matching 10 bases. CDR3 length equals 16 residues. The germline V gene has CDR1 SGHTA and CDR2 FQGNSA. V lost 3 bases to trimming and J lost 3 bases; unmatched junction nucleotides: 4.

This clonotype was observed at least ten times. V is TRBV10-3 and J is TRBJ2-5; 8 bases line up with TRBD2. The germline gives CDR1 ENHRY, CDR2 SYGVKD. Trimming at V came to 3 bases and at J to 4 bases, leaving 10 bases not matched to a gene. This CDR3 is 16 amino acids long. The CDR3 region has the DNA TGTGCCATCAGTGACCCATCGACTAGCGATGGAGAGACCCAGTACTTC. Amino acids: CAISDPSTSDGETQYF.

This CDR3 reads CASSSLAGGPQETQYF. The CDR3 coding sequence is TGTGCCAGCAGCTCCCTAGCGGGGGGGCCTCAAGAGACCCAGTACTTC. The rearrangement links TRBV7-8 to TRBJ2-5, with 12 bases fitting TRBD2. Germline loops: CDR1 SGHVS, CDR2 FQNEAQ. This CDR3 region has 16 residues. Trimming at V came to 4 bases and at J to 2 bases, leaving 5 bases not matched to a gene.

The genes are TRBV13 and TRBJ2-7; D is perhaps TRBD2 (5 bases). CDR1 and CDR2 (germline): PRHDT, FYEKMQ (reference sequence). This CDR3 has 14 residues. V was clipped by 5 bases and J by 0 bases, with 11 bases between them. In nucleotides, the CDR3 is TGTGCCAGCAGCCACGAGGGAAGCTCCTACGAGCAGTACTTC. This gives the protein CASSHEGSSYEQYF.

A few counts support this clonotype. The CDR3 coding sequence is TGTGCCAGCAGTCCGGGACTCAGGGGGAGCACAGATACGCAGTATTTT. It encodes CASSPGLRGSTDTQYF. The chain carries TRBV6-4 and TRBJ2-3; D might be TRBD1 (7 bases). CDR1 is MRHNA, CDR2 SNTAGT, per germline. Trimming shortened V by 5 bases and J by 0 bases, and 15 bases separated the two germline ends. The CDR3 sequence is 16 residues long.

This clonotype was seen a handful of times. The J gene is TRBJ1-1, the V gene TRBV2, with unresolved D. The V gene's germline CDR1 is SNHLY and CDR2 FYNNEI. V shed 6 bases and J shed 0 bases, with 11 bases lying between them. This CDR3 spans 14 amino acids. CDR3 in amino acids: CASRDLNLNTEAFF. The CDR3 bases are TGTGCCAGCAGGGACTTAAACTTGAACACTGAAGCTTTCTTT.

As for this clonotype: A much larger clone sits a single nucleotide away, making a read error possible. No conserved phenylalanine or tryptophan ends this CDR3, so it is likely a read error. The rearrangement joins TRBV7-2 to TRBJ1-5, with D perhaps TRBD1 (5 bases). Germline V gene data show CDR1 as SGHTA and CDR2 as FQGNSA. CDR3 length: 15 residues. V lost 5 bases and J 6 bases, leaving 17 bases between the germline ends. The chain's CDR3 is CASSRRGQVGQPQHL. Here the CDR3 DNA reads TGTGCCAGCAGCCGACGCGGACAAGTAGGTCAGCCCCAGCATCTT.